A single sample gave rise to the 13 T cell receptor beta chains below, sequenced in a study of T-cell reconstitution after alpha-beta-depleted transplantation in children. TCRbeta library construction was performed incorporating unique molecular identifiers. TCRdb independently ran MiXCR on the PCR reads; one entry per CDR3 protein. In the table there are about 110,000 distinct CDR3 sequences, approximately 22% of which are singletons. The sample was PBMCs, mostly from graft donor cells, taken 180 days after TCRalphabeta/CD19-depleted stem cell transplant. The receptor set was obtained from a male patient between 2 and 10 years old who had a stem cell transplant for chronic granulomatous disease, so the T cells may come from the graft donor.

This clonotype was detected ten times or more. The CDR3 here is CASSFLPGGSRFAEAFF. The DNA for the CDR3 is TGTGCCAGCAGTTTCCTACCGGGGGGCTCCCGCTTCGCTGAAGCTTTCTTT. This chain joins TRBV12-3 or TRBV12-4 and TRBJ1-1; maybe TRBD1 (6 bases). V was cut by 3 bases and J by 6 bases, with 23 bases left in between. The CDR3 totals 17 residues.

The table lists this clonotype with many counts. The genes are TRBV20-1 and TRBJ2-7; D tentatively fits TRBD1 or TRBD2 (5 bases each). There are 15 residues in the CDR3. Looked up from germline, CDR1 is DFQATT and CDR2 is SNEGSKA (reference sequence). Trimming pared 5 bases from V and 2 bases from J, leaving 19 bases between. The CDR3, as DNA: TGCAGTGCTCAACTCGCGACCGGGACCACCTACGAGCAGTACTTC. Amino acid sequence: CSAQLATGTTYEQYF.

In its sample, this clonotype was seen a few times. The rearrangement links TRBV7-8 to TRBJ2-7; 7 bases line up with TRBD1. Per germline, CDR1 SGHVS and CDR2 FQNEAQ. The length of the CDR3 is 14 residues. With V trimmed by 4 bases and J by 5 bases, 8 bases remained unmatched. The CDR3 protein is CASSYLGGIDEQYF. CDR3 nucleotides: TGTGCCAGCAGCTATCTAGGGGGCATCGACGAGCAGTACTTC.

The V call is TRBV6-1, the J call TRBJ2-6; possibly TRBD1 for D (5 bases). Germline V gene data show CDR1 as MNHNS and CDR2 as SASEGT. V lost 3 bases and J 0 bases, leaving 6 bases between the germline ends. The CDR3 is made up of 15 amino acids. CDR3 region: CASSDRDSGANVLTF. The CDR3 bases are TGTGCCAGCAGTGACAGGGACTCTGGGGCCAACGTCCTGACTTTC.

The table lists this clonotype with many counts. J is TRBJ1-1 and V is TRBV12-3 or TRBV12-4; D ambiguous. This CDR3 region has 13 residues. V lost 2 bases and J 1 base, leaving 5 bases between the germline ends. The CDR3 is CASSLKANTEAFF. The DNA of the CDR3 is TGTGCCAGCAGTTTAAAAGCGAACACTGAAGCTTTCTTT.

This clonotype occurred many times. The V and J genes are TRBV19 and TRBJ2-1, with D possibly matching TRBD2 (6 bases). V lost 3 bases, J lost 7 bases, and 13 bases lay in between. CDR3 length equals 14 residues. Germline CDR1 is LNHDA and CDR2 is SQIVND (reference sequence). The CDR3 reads CASSMSLALNEQFF. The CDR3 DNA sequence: TGTGCCAGTAGTATGAGTCTAGCGTTGAATGAGCAGTTCTTC.

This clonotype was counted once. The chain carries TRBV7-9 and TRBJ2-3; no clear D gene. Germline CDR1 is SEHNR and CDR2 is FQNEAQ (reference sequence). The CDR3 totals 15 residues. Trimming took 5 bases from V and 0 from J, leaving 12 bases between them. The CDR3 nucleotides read TGTGCCAGCAGCCCACCGCTCTCTAGCACAGATACGCAGTATTTT. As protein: CASSPPLSSTDTQYF.

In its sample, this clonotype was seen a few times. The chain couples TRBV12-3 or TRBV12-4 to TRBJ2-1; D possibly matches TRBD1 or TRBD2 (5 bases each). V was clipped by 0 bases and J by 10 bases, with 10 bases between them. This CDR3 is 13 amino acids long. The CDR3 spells CASSLATGTEQFF. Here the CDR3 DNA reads TGTGCCAGCAGTTTAGCTACCGGGACGGAGCAGTTCTTC.

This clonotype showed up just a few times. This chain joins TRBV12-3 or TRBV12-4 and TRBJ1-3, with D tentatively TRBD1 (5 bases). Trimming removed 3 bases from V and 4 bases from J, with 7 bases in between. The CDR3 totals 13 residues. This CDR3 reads CASSLAGGNTIYF. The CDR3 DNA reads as TGTGCCAGCAGTTTGGCAGGGGGAAACACCATATATTTT.

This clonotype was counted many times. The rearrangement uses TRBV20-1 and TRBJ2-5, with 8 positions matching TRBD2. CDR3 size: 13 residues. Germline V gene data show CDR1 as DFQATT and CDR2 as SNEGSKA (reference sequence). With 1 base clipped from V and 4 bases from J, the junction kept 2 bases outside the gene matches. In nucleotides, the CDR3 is TGCAGTGCTAGAGCGGGAGGGTTAGAGACCCAGTACTTC. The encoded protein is CSARAGGLETQYF.

The CDR3 here is CASGRYTGAEGYTF. CDR3 nucleotide sequence: TGTGCCAGTGGGAGGTACACGGGGGCAGAAGGCTACACCTTC. The rearrangement joins TRBV11-2 to TRBJ1-2, with D possibly being TRBD1 (6 bases). This CDR3 comprises 14 residues. The ends were cut back, 9 bases at V and 8 bases at J, with 22 bases in the middle. The germline gives CDR1 SGHAT, CDR2 FQNNGV.

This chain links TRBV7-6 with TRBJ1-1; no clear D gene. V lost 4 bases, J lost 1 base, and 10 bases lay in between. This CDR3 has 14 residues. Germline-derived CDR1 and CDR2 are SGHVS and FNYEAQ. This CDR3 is CASSSLTGNTEAFF. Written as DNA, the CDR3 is TGTGCCAGCAGCTCGCTGACTGGGAACACTGAAGCTTTCTTT.

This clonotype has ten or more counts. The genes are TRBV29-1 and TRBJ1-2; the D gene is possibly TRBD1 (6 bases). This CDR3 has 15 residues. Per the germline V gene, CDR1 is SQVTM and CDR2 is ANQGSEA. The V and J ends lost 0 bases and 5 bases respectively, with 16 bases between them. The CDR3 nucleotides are TGCAGCGTTGAAGATCCCGAGGGAAGGGGGTATGGCTACACCTTC. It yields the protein CSVEDPEGRGYGYTF.